This TCR beta chain was observed in a study of T-cell reconstitution after alpha-beta-depleted transplantation in children. Study-level findings and limits: There were some patients whose high TCRbeta diversity at day 60 came from surviving recipient T cells and thymic progenitors. In patients about two months after transplant, alpha-beta T cells reportedly arose from several hundred expanded graft clones. From newly produced T cells came most of the T-cell counts and diversity one year after transplant.

V lost 4 bases to trimming and J lost 3 bases; unmatched junction nucleotides: 7. This CDR3 is built from 16 residues. Looked up from germline, CDR1 is LGHNA and CDR2 is YNFKEQ. Unique molecular identifiers were incorporated during preparation of the TCRbeta library. Each CDR3 protein is one row after TCRdb ran MiXCR on the PCR reads. The table records around 180,000 distinct CDR3 sequences, around 10% of them present only once. In this sample, this clonotype turned up many times. Its matching antigen is unknown. The receptor comes from a boy younger than 10 with acute myeloid leukemia, due to receive a stem cell transplant. The chain joins TRBV4-2 to TRBJ2-2, with 8 nucleotides matching TRBD1. Sample: PBMCs, taken before TCRalphabeta/CD19-depleted stem cell transplant. CDR3 coding DNA: TGTGCCAGCAGCCTCCAAACCAGGGGGCACACCGGGGAGCTGTTTTTT. This translates into CASSLQTRGHTGELFF.